This TCR beta chain was profiled in a study of T cell responses to AZD1222 COVID-19 vaccine. The study, taken as a whole, reports: Two doses of AZD1222 preceded a rise in Spike-specific TCR breadth and depth. Repertoire sampling happened only post peak T cell response.

On this clone: The antigen remains undetermined.

CDR1 and CDR2 from the germline V gene are MDHEN and SYDVKM. Trimming took 1 base from V and 5 from J, leaving 8 bases between them. The CDR3 length is 14 residues. Sequenced by immunoSEQ multiplex PCR; TCRdb stores in-frame clones only, minus some. The sample records roughly 49,000 clones, roughly three quarters being singletons. The sequence was collected from an adult in good health. Here the sequenced sample was peripheral blood, taken on day 0 of MenACWY control vaccination. The chain is built from TRBV28 and TRBJ2-2; D remains ambiguous. As DNA, the CDR3 is TGTGCCAGCAGTTTATTCTCTAGAACCGGGGAGCTGTTTTTT. It specifies CASSLFSRTGELFF.